The entry that follows covers one T cell receptor beta chain sequence. No antigen is known for it. No base quality values were provided; no much bigger clone lies one nucleotide off. The donors were healthy, HIV-negative adults with no recently reported acute infections or vaccinations. All donors were Caucasian adults living in Nashville, Tennessee, USA. CD4+ T cells were enriched by magnetic negative selection; naive cells were then positively selected on CD45RA, and the negative fraction formed the memory subset. After blood collection by leukapheresis, PBMCs were isolated using Ficoll-Histopaque density gradient centrifugation and then cryopreserved in the vapor phase of liquid nitrogen. Analytical flow cytometry was used to check the purity and quantity of every magnetically sorted T cell population. Each sorted fraction had its genomic DNA isolated and then quantified by UV absorbance on a Nanodrop 2000c.

Per the germline V gene (reference sequence), LNHDA is the CDR1 and SQIVND is the CDR2. Taken from cysteine to phenylalanine, the CDR3 has 17 residues. Only the CDR3 part of the read is kept: 51 bases, read in frame from the first base. After removal of 0 bases from V and 0 bases from J, the junction retains 6 bases not matched to a gene. The data were taken from a study of shared clonotypes between healthy human individuals (dated by TCRdb to 2019 to 2021). For the wider study: A couple of women and a few men aged 18 to 49 years were included in the cohort. For each donor, three plates each were used for CD4 naive and CD4 memory, two plates were used for CD8 naive, and one plate was used for CD8 memory. To estimate repertoire size and how much clonotype sharing occurs between individuals, the study deeply sequenced the blood TCR repertoires of 5 or 6 healthy adults. To increase sequencing depth and limit assay-specific biases, TCR repertoire library preparation and sequencing were carried out by different laboratories using diverse techniques. Leukapheresis yielded between about 0.9 and 10 billion PBMCs per donor.

Broad study findings and their caveats: Because the study included only a small number of donors, the genetic and exposure-history diversity represented was limited. Even with the large sequencing depth, rarefaction of the sorted-subset datasets indicated that sequencing was incomplete. Only blood was sampled, and tissue TCR repertoires likely differ from those in blood. Naive subsets generally had larger estimated clonotype richness than memory subsets. Sharing across four donors was observed for around 5% of naive CD4, about 3.2% of naive CD8, 2.3% of memory CD4, and around 0.44% of memory CD8 clonotypes. Pairwise subsampling led to the expectation that sequencing depth would affect the degree of clonotype sharing among donors. Clonotypes shared by all four sorted-subset donors showed higher generation probabilities than non-shared clonotypes.

TCR CDR3 regions were amplified from genomic DNA by multiplex PCR using the deep immunoSEQ assay. Extracted genomic DNA from each cell subset was distributed evenly across all wells of several immunoSEQ 96-well plates, and each plate was treated as a replicate. For sorted subsets, about 210 ng of genomic DNA, equivalent to around 31,000 T cell genomes, went into each replicate PCR. Purified libraries were quantified with a Qubit 3.0 fluorometer, sized on a Bioanalyzer 2100, and re-quantified with the KAPA Library Quantification kit. Each immunoSEQ 96-well plate was sequenced on its own single-read 150-cycle Illumina NextSeq 550 flow cell. The authors processed their data as follows. The immunoSEQ output contained only junctional sequences without quality scores, so filtering could not match that applied to full-length reads. Sequences were annotated with PyIR, a Python wrapper for IgBLAST v1.9, and V/J genes and CDR3 were assigned using IMGT germline references. Any read was removed if the V/J assignment was weak (E-value above 1e-6), the CDR3 was missing, or the read contained stop codons, out-of-frame junctions, or ambiguous translated residues. V3J clonotypes were defined as sequences sharing the same inferred V gene, J gene, and CDR3 amino acid sequence. The percentage overlap between two repertoires was calculated by dividing the number of shared unique clonotypes by the size of the smaller repertoire. Repertoire richness was assessed with RTK rarefaction, the Chao1 estimator, and Recon v2.1 estimates of unobserved clonotypes. OLGA was used to compute generation probabilities for all TCRbeta clonotypes that the gDNA method yielded from a few donors. TCRdb took over this immuneACCESS table, retaining in-frame rearrangements with V and J assigned. Such tables are incomplete; in checked studies, under half of the missing clones stem from an unresolved V gene, and the remainder is unexplained. The DNA was the basis for D and trimming; V, J and clone size are from that table. The sample table lists millions of clones, just over 90% of them with a count of one. Jointly, the top ten make up about 0.39% of the sample.

This sequence was found in a man between 18 and 35 years old in good health. Some clones in this sample may be carry-over from other donors' samples. The sequenced sample consisted of naive CD4+ T cells from PBMCs. This sample's cell subset or site label indicates: CD45RA+ positively selected. The chain uses TRBV19 and TRBJ2-5; 8 junctional bases match TRBD2. At the DNA level, the sequence is TGTGCCAGTAGTATAGAATATAGCGGGGCCTACCAAGAGACCCAGTACTTC. Translated, this gives CASSIEYSGAYQETQYF.